The clone carrying this T cell receptor beta chain has a handful of counts. This specimen belongs to a study of T cells after yellow fever vaccination. TCRdb reprocessed the 5' RACE reads with MiXCR, giving one entry per CDR3 protein. The sample shows about 310,000 distinct CDR3 sequences, about 3.5% of them seen only once. The clonotype comes from a man aged 18 to 30 who received the YFV17D yellow fever vaccine. Sequenced here: PBMCs, sampled on the day of the yellow fever booster vaccination.

In DNA form, the CDR3 reads TGCGCCAGCAGCTTGGGCAGGGATGCTGAAGCTTTCTTT. Translating gives CASSLGRDAEAFF. V and J are TRBV5-1 and TRBJ1-1; maybe TRBD1 (5 bases). Trimming pared 0 bases from V and 6 bases from J, leaving 9 bases between. The CDR3 covers 13 residues. The germline CDR1 and CDR2 sequences are SGHRS and YFSETQ.